Below are 21 T cell receptor beta chains sequenced from a single sample in a study of blood T cell repertoires in COVID-19. Profiled with immunoSEQ multiplex PCR; TCRdb holds only in-frame clones, not every one. Among just under 250,000 clones, around 86% were seen once, and the ten largest hold around 2.9%. Material: peripheral blood. These receptors originate from a woman aged 25 to 39 who had recovered from COVID-19.

The rearrangement joins TRBV29-1 to TRBJ2-1, with 9 bases identical to TRBD2. The length of the CDR3 is 14 residues. Germline CDR1 reads SQVTM; CDR2 reads ANQGSEA. V shed 8 bases and J 1 base; nucleotides not matched to a gene: 6. CDR3 bases: TGCAGCCCTCTCCTAGCGGGGTCCTACAATGAGCAGTTCTTC. This encodes CSPLLAGSYNEQFF.

The chain combines TRBV30 with TRBJ2-3, with TRBD2 as a possible D gene (6 bases). The CDR3 has 14 residues. The germline V and J ends were trimmed by 2 bases and 5 bases, with 14 bases remaining between them. CDR1 GTSNPN and CDR2 SVGIG come from the germline V gene (reference sequence). The CDR3 DNA is TGTGCCTGGAGTCAAGTGGGACTTCAAGATACGCAGTATTTT. Translation gives CAWSQVGLQDTQYF.

The J gene is TRBJ2-5, the V gene TRBV3-1 (or the pseudogene TRBV3-2); 8 positions match TRBD2. The junction had 3 bases not matched to a gene; V was cut back by 1 base and J by 5 bases. The CDR3 consists of 14 residues. Germline loops: CDR1 LGHDT, CDR2 YNNKEL (reference sequence). CDR3: CASSQAGGVETQYF. Written as DNA, the CDR3 is TGTGCCAGCAGCCAAGCGGGGGGGGTGGAGACCCAGTACTTC.

This clone appeared a few times. This chain links TRBV6-5 with TRBJ2-5; 10 bases agree with TRBD2. CDR3 size: 16 residues. The ends lost 2 bases at V and 3 bases at J; junction bases unmatched: 6. The V gene's germline CDR1 is MNHEY and CDR2 SVGAGI. CDR3 coding DNA: TGTGCCAGCAGTTACGAGCGGGGGGGTGTGGAAGAGACCCAGTACTTC. It encodes CASSYERGGVEETQYF.

V usage is TRBV6-1 and J usage is TRBJ2-3; 8 bases align to TRBD1. CDR3 size: 16 residues. J was trimmed by 3 bases and V by 1 base; bases with no gene match: 6. CDR1 and CDR2 (germline): MNHNS, SASEGT. The CDR3 spells CASSEVGRGLTDTQYF. CDR3 bases: TGTGCCAGCAGTGAAGTGGGCAGGGGGCTAACAGATACGCAGTATTTT.

The rearrangement links TRBV6-5 to TRBJ1-4; tentative D call: TRBD1 (5 bases). Trimming took off 8 bases at V and 8 bases at J, with 21 bases between the two ends. The CDR3 is 15 residues long. Germline V gene lookup returns CDR1 MNHEY and CDR2 SVGAGI. CDR3: CASAAGWPSSEKLFF. The CDR3 DNA reads as TGTGCCAGCGCCGCAGGGTGGCCATCCTCCGAAAAACTGTTTTTT.

The chain has TRBV5-8 and TRBJ2-5; the match to TRBD1 covers 8 bases. Germline lookup yields CDR1 SGHTS and CDR2 YDEGEE. The CDR3 consists of 15 residues. Unmatched junction bases numbered 6, after V lost 0 bases and J lost 5 bases. The DNA for the CDR3 is TGTGCCAGCAGCTTGGGGACAGGGCGTGACGAGACCCAGTACTTC. Protein product: CASSLGTGRDETQYF.

The rearrangement joins TRBV18 to TRBJ1-1; D remains ambiguous. Deletions cut 6 bases from V and 7 bases from J, with 15 bases between. This CDR3 is 13 amino acids long. Germline CDR1 KGHSH, CDR2 LQKENI. The CDR3 nucleotides are TGTGCCAGCTCTTTAAGGGCAGCGGATGAAGCTTTCTTT. Translated: CASSLRAADEAFF. The full variable domain, in which reference TRBV18 and TRBJ1-1 provide the parts outside the CDR3, is NAGVMQNPRHLVRRRGQEARLRCSPMKGHSHVYWYRQLPEEGLKFMVYLQKENIIDESGMPKERFSAEFPKEGPSILRIQQVVRGDSAAYFCASSLRAADEAFFGQGTRLTVV.

This chain connects TRBV29-1 to TRBJ2-7; D might be TRBD1 (6 bases). Germline CDR1 reads SQVTM; CDR2 reads ANQGSEA. Deletions cut 3 bases from V and 3 bases from J, with 27 bases between. CDR3 size: 18 residues. CDR3 sequence reads: CSVDVSGPGKGTFYEQYF. DNA for the CDR3: TGCAGCGTTGATGTAAGCGGACCGGGGAAGGGGACATTCTACGAGCAGTACTTC.

The chain carries TRBV7-9 and TRBJ1-5; D remains unclear. Per germline, CDR1 SEHNR and CDR2 FQNEAQ (reference sequence). This CDR3 spans 12 amino acids. Trimming shortened V by 2 bases and J by 4 bases, and 3 bases separated the two germline ends. The DNA for the CDR3 is TGTGCCAGCAGCTTACAGAATCAGCCCCAGCATTTT. This sequence encodes CASSLQNQPQHF.

This clone was counted between two and nine times. Written as DNA, the CDR3 is TGTGCCAGTACCCCTAGACAGGGCTTAGGTTATCAGCCCCAGCATTTT. Translation: CASTPRQGLGYQPQHF. The rearrangement links TRBV19 to TRBJ1-5; 7 bases are a match to TRBD1. The germline V gene has CDR1 LNHDA and CDR2 SQIVND (reference sequence). The CDR3 loop spans 16 amino acids. The junction had 14 bases not matched to a gene; V was cut back by 7 bases and J by 5 bases.

The chain has TRBV7-9 and TRBJ2-3, with a possible D match to TRBD2 (6 bases). The length of the CDR3 is 13 residues. Germline V lookup: CDR1 SEHNR, CDR2 FQNEAQ (reference sequence). Between the trimmed V and J ends, which lost 6 bases and 1 base, there was a span of 8 bases. The CDR3 sequence is CASRSGGTDTQYF. CDR3 bases: TGTGCCAGCAGGTCGGGAGGCACAGATACGCAGTATTTT.

The chain links TRBV27 to TRBJ2-7, with 7 bases aligning to TRBD2. From germline, CDR1 is MNHEY and CDR2 SMNVEV (reference sequence). The V segment lost 2 bases and the J segment 2 bases; nucleotides outside the gene matches: 12. There are 17 residues in the CDR3. CDR3 loop: CASSLAGGTRPPYEQYF. The CDR3 coding sequence is TGTGCCAGCAGTTTAGCCGGGGGGACGAGACCTCCCTACGAGCAGTACTTC.

The V gene is TRBV12-5, the J gene TRBJ2-5; TRBD2 agrees at 7 bases. The CDR3 contains 16 residues. Trimming at V came to 1 base and at J to 5 bases, leaving 10 bases not matched to a gene. Germline V lookup: CDR1 LGHNT, CDR2 FRNRAP. The CDR3, as DNA: TGTGCTAGTGGTTTGGGCCAGGATAGCGGGCGGGAGACCCAGTACTTC. As protein: CASGLGQDSGRETQYF.

This clone was observed a single time. The CDR3 DNA follows: TGTGCCAGCAGCACACCAAAGACAGAGAACACTGAAGCTTTCTTT. This gives the protein CASSTPKTENTEAFF. This rearrangement joins TRBV11-2 to TRBJ1-1; weak D call: TRBD1 (5 bases). V lost 5 bases to trimming and J lost 1 base, with 14 bases between them. Germline CDR1 SGHAT, CDR2 FQNNGV. CDR3 length: 15 amino acids.

In regard to this clone: The sample holds other DNA sequences that translate to the same CDR3. The chain uses TRBV6-5 and TRBJ2-1, with 11 bases matching TRBD2. There are 15 residues in the CDR3. Germline assignment: CDR1 MNHEY and CDR2 SVGAGI. Trimming at V came to 6 bases and at J to 1 base, leaving 2 bases not matched to a gene. Here the CDR3 reads CASSSSGGSYNEQFF. CDR3 bases: TGTGCCAGCAGCTCTAGCGGGGGGTCCTACAATGAGCAGTTCTTC.

The chain combines TRBV6-6 with TRBJ1-1; D possibly corresponds to TRBD1 (6 bases). Germline loops: CDR1 MNHNY, CDR2 SVGAGI (reference sequence). V shed 7 bases and J shed 0 bases, with 15 bases lying between them. The CDR3 totals 15 residues. CDR3 bases: TGTGCCAGCAATACGGACAGACCCATGAACACTGAAGCTTTCTTT. This codes for CASNTDRPMNTEAFF.

This sequence joins TRBV7-2 and TRBJ1-4; D unresolved. Trimming pared 0 bases from V and 7 bases from J, leaving 12 bases between. Per germline, CDR1 SGHTA and CDR2 FQGNSA. The CDR3 runs to 15 residues. The CDR3: CASSLAVKTGEKLFF. The CDR3 region has the DNA TGTGCCAGCAGCTTAGCGGTCAAAACGGGTGAAAAACTGTTTTTT.

The rearrangement links TRBV24-1 to TRBJ2-2, with D maybe TRBD2 (6 bases). Per germline, CDR1 KGHDR and CDR2 SFDVKD. The CDR3 is 13 residues long. The V and J ends lost 6 bases and 6 bases respectively, with 10 bases between them. In DNA form, the CDR3 reads TGTGCCACCAGTCGAGGCGGGGCCGGGGAGCTGTTTTTT. Its translation is CATSRGGAGELFF.

V is TRBV5-4 and J is TRBJ2-3; 9 bases line up with TRBD1. The J segment lost 2 bases and the V segment lost 3 bases, leaving 4 bases of the junction unmatched. Per germline, CDR1 SGHNT and CDR2 YYREEE (reference sequence). The CDR3 totals 15 residues. The CDR3: CASSSGTGYTDTQYF. The CDR3 region has the DNA TGTGCCAGCAGCTCGGGGACAGGGTACACAGATACGCAGTATTTT. Variable domain in full (rest from reference TRBV5-4 and TRBJ2-3): ETGVTQSPTHLIKTRGQQVTLRCSSQSGHNTVSWYQQALGQGPQFIFQYYREEENGRGNFPPRFSGLQFPNYSSELNVNALELDDSALYLCASSSGTGYTDTQYFGPGTRLTVL.

The chain recombines TRBV11-3 with TRBJ2-7; 13 bases match TRBD2. The CDR3 has 15 residues. The V gene end was trimmed by 5 bases and the J gene end by 5 bases; junction bases not matched to a gene: 6. Germline loops: CDR1 SGHNT, CDR2 YENEEA. The CDR3 nucleotides are TGTGCCAGCAGCGACCGGACTAGCGGGGGAAACGAGCAGTACTTC. As protein: CASSDRTSGGNEQYF. The variable domain in full, completed from reference TRBV11-3 and TRBJ2-7, reads EAGVVQSPRYKIIEKKQPVAFWCNPISGHNTLYWYLQNLGQGPELLIRYENEEAVDDSQLPKDRFSAERLKGVDSTLKIQPAELGDSAVYLCASSDRTSGGNEQYFGPGTRLTVT.